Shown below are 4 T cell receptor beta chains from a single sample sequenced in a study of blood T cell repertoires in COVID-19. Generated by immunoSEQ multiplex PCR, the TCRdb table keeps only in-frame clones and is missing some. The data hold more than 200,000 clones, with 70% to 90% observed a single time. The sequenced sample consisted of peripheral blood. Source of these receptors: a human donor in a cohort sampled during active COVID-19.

CDR3 coding DNA: TGTGCCAGCAGTCGCGTACAGGGTTACGAGCAGTACTTC. Protein sequence: CASSRVQGYEQYF. V and J are TRBV7-2 and TRBJ2-7; the D gene is possibly TRBD1 (6 bases). Trimming pared 6 bases from V and 4 bases from J, leaving 13 bases between. This CDR3 comprises 13 residues. Germline V lookup: CDR1 SGHTA, CDR2 FQGNSA.

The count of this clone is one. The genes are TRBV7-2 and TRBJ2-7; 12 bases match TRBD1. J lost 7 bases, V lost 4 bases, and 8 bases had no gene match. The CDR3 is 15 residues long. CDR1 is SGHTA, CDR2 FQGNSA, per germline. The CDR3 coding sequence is TGTGCCAGCAGCTCGCGAGGGACAGGGGGCGAAGAGCAGTACTTC. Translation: CASSSRGTGGEEQYF.

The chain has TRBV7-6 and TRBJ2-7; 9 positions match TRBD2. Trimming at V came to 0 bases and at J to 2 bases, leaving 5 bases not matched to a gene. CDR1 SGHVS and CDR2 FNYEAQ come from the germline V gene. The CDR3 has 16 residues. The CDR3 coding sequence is TGTGCCAGCAGCTTAGCATTTGCGGGAGGGCCCTACGAGCAGTACTTC. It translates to CASSLAFAGGPYEQYF.

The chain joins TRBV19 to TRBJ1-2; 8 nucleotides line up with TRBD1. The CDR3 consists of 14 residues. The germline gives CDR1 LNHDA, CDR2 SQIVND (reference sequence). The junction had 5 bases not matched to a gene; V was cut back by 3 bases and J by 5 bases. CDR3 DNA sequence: TGTGCCAGTAGTATCCTGGACAGGGCGTATGGCTACACCTTC. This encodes CASSILDRAYGYTF.